Below are 21 T cell receptor beta chains sequenced from a single sample in a study of regulatory T cells in long-lasting Graves disease. Building the TCR beta libraries relied on iRepertoire HTBI primers, and CDR3 regions underwent Arm-PCR. Via MiXCR, TCRdb re-called the multiplex PCR reads, giving one row per CDR3 protein. The table has 420,000 or so distinct CDR3 sequences, about 25% seen once. Time point of the sample: persistent/refractory GD, antithyroid drugs over 5 years with positive TRAb. PBMCs provided the RNA from which the TCR library was made. The sequences come from peripheral blood mononuclear cells (PBMCs), collected when the disease was refractory, from a patient treated with antithyroid drugs. Receptors were obtained from a female donor with Graves disease.

V gene TRBV29-1 combines with J gene TRBJ1-3; D not certain. CDR1 is SQVTM and CDR2 is ANQGSEA in the germline V gene. V lost 0 bases, J lost 1 base, and 7 bases lay in between. This CDR3 has 14 amino acids. This chain's CDR3 is CSVEDPGSGNTIYF. Written as DNA, the CDR3 is TGCAGCGTTGAAGATCCCGGTTCTGGAAACACCATATATTTT. Complete variable domain (other parts from reference TRBV29-1 and TRBJ1-3): SAVISQKPSRDICQRGTSLTIQCQVDSQVTMMFWYRQQPGQSLTLIATANQGSEATYESGFVIDKFPISRPNLTFSTLTVSNMSPEDSSIYLCSVEDPGSGNTIYFGEGSWLTVV.

The sample holds many counts of this clonotype. V and J are TRBV2 and TRBJ1-2; unclear D gene. Germline V CDR1 and CDR2: SNHLY, FYNNEI. There are 13 residues in the CDR3. V shed 3 bases and J shed 5 bases, with 10 bases lying between them. This CDR3 is CASSDKAEYGYTF. CDR3 DNA sequence: TGTGCCAGCAGTGATAAGGCAGAGTATGGCTACACCTTC.

This clonotype was picked up many times. V gene TRBV2 combines with J gene TRBJ2-2; TRBD2 matches 16 bases. Trimming at V came to 7 bases and at J to 3 bases, leaving 8 bases not matched to a gene. The CDR3 is made up of 18 amino acids. The germline V gene has CDR1 SNHLY and CDR2 FYNNEI. The CDR3 coding sequence is TGTGCCAGCACTATGGGACTAGCGGGAGGGCCCGACACCGGGGAGCTGTTTTTT. Translated, it gives CASTMGLAGGPDTGELFF.

Ten or more counts support this clonotype. The chain uses TRBV7-2 and TRBJ1-5; TRBD1 aligns across 7 bases. CDR1 and CDR2 from the germline V gene are SGHTA and FQGNSA. This CDR3 is built from 13 residues. Trimming took 5 bases from V and 4 from J; bases not matched to a gene: 2. CDR3 sequence reads: CASSQTGNQPQHF. The DNA for the CDR3 is TGTGCCAGCAGCCAGACAGGGAATCAGCCCCAGCATTTT.

In this sample, this clonotype turned up a few times. This chain links TRBV5-6 with TRBJ1-4; D is uncertain. The length of the CDR3 is 14 residues. The germline V and J ends were trimmed by 3 bases and 7 bases, with 13 bases remaining between them. Germline CDR1 and CDR2: SGHDT and YYEEEE. CDR3 coding DNA: TGTGCCAGCAGCTCCTGGACTCACAGTGAAAAACTGTTTTTT. Translating gives CASSSWTHSEKLFF.

This clonotype occurred once. The germline gene is not matched at one end of the junction; a read error may be the cause. This rearrangement joins TRBV6-1 to TRBJ1-5, with 8 bases fitting TRBD1. Looked up from germline, CDR1 is MNHNS and CDR2 is SASEGT. The CDR3 extends over 16 amino acids. CDR3 sequence (DNA): TGTGCCGGCAGTGTGCAGGGGGCGAGGTTCGCCCAGCCCCAGCATTTT. Its translation is CAGSVQGARFAQPQHF.

The V gene is TRBV19, the J gene TRBJ1-1; D not resolved. This CDR3 region has 14 residues. CDR1 is LNHDA, CDR2 SQIVND, per germline (reference sequence). The germline V and J ends were trimmed by 6 bases and 3 bases, with 14 bases remaining between them. The DNA for the CDR3 is TGTGCCAGTAGCCCGAGCCGGACGGACACTGAAGCTTTCTTT. Translating it yields CASSPSRTDTEAFF.

The rearrangement links TRBV19 to TRBJ1-6; D ambiguous. The V gene's germline CDR1 is LNHDA and CDR2 SQIVND (reference sequence). Trimming removed 0 bases at V and 4 bases at J, with 7 bases between. CDR3 length: 15 amino acids. CDR3 amino acids: CASSIEQRYNSPLHF. For the CDR3, the DNA is TGTGCCAGTAGTATAGAGCAACGGTATAATTCACCCCTCCACTTT.

This rearrangement joins TRBV6-1 to TRBJ1-2, with D possibly being TRBD1 (5 bases). V was clipped by 5 bases and J by 4 bases, with 23 bases between them. CDR1 and CDR2 (germline): MNHNS, SASEGT. The CDR3 totals 17 residues. The CDR3 spells CASSPTGTLFDLYGYTF. CDR3 DNA: TGTGCCAGCAGTCCGACCGGGACCCTATTTGACCTCTATGGCTACACCTTC.

This clonotype was recorded at least ten times. The chain has TRBV28 and TRBJ2-7; the D gene is possibly TRBD2 (5 bases). V was trimmed by 5 bases and J by 6 bases, leaving 8 bases between them. Germline V lookup: CDR1 MDHEN, CDR2 SYDVKM. The CDR3 extends over 11 amino acids. This chain's CDR3 is CASSRRREQYF. Here the CDR3 DNA reads TGTGCCAGCAGTAGGAGGCGCGAGCAGTACTTC. Full variable domain (rest looked up from reference TRBV28 and TRBJ2-7): DVKVTQSSRYLVKRTGEKVFLECVQDMDHENMFWYRQDPGLGLRLIYFSYDVKMKEKGDIPEGYSVSREKKERFSLILESASTNQTSMYLCASSRRREQYFGPGTRLTVT.

J is TRBJ2-7 and V is TRBV3-1, with D possibly TRBD2 on 5 matching bases. The length of the CDR3 is 16 residues. Germline CDR1 reads LGHDT; CDR2 reads YNNKEL (reference sequence). Between the trimmed V and J ends, which lost 1 base and 2 bases, there was a span of 15 bases. The CDR3 bases are TGTGCCAGCAGCCAAGGCCGGACGGCCGGGGCCTACGAGCAGTACTTC. It is translated as CASSQGRTAGAYEQYF.

The chain links TRBV20-1 to TRBJ1-1; possibly TRBD1 for D (5 bases). Germline CDR1 and CDR2: DFQATT and SNEGSKA (reference sequence). V lost 5 bases and J 1 base, leaving 11 bases between the germline ends. This CDR3 spans 13 amino acids. The CDR3 bases are TGCAGTGCTGTTTCAGGGAGGAACACTGAAGCTTTCTTT. It encodes CSAVSGRNTEAFF.

The rearrangement joins TRBV3-1 to TRBJ2-2; 10 bases are a match to TRBD1. V gave up 1 base and J gave up 5 bases; unmatched junction bases: 7. The CDR3 has 17 amino acids. Germline V CDR1 and CDR2: LGHDT, YNNKEL (reference sequence). The CDR3 nucleotides are TGTGCCAGCAGCCAAGTTGGGACAGGGGCAGGAACCGGGGAGCTGTTTTTT. Translating it yields CASSQVGTGAGTGELFF.

A note on this clonotype: A much larger clone differs by one base, so this may be a read error. DNA of the CDR3: TGTGCCAGCAGTGACCCGGCGGGCATGGACACCGGGGAGCTGTTTTTT. Its protein is CASSDPAGMDTGELFF. V usage is TRBV2 and J usage is TRBJ2-2; a weak D match, TRBD2 (5 bases). Germline V CDR1 and CDR2: SNHLY, FYNNEI. V lost 3 bases and J 3 bases, leaving 14 bases between the germline ends. This CDR3 contains 16 residues.

The V gene is TRBV29-1, the J gene TRBJ2-7; 8 bases agree with TRBD2. The V gene's germline CDR1 is SQVTM and CDR2 ANQGSEA. The V gene end was trimmed by 5 bases and the J gene end by 4 bases; junction bases not matched to a gene: 10. This CDR3 region has 14 residues. The CDR3 spells CSVRFSGKGYEQYF. CDR3 DNA: TGCAGCGTTCGGTTTAGCGGGAAAGGTTACGAGCAGTACTTC.

In this sample, this clonotype turned up a few times. The chain carries TRBV5-1 and TRBJ1-1; 7 bases line up with TRBD1. This CDR3 is built from 14 residues. Per germline, CDR1 SGHRS and CDR2 YFSETQ. Trimming at V came to 4 bases and at J to 6 bases, leaving 9 bases not matched to a gene. The CDR3 DNA is TGCGCCAGCAGCCCAGTACAGGGGTGGGCTGAAGCTTTCTTT. Translation gives CASSPVQGWAEAFF.

The chain employs TRBV13 and TRBJ1-4; 8 nucleotides match TRBD1. This CDR3 has 15 residues. Trimming cost V 5 bases and J 6 bases; bases outside gene matches: 8. The germline CDR1 and CDR2 sequences are PRHDT and FYEKMQ (reference sequence). CDR3 DNA: TGTGCCAGCAGCGGGAGACAGGGGAAGGATGAAAAACTGTTTTTT. As protein: CASSGRQGKDEKLFF.

Remarks on this clonotype: A single base separates this from a much larger clone, so it may be a read error. This CDR3 is missing its conserved last phenylalanine or tryptophan, likely due to a read error. J is TRBJ1-2 and V is TRBV28; no firm D call. This CDR3 spans 13 amino acids. Germline V gives CDR1 MDHEN, CDR2 SYDVKM. V shed 5 bases and J shed 6 bases, with 13 bases lying between them. CDR3 residues: CASSPRAFNGYTL. The CDR3 DNA reads TGTGCCAGCAGTCCTCGCGCCTTTAATGGCTACACCCTC.

For this clonotype: Germline and junction disagree at one end, which may indicate a read error. The J gene is TRBJ2-2, the V gene TRBV5-5; 7 bases match TRBD2. Germline lookup yields CDR1 SGHKS and CDR2 YYEKEE (reference sequence). The CDR3 spans 16 residues. The DNA for the CDR3 is TGCGCCAGCAGCCAAGAAGCGGGGACGAACACCGGGGAGCTGTTTTTT. This sequence encodes CASSQEAGTNTGELFF.

This clonotype was detected ten times or more. This rearrangement joins TRBV29-1 to TRBJ2-5; D is possibly TRBD2 (6 bases). There are 14 residues in the CDR3. V was shortened by 5 bases and J by 2 bases, with 15 bases between the two germline ends. CDR1 is SQVTM and CDR2 is ANQGSEA in the germline V gene. CDR3 region: CSVLRGGGQETQYF. In nucleotides, the CDR3 is TGCAGCGTTCTTAGGGGAGGTGGGCAAGAGACCCAGTACTTC.

Worth noting for this clonotype: Germline and junction disagree at one end, which may indicate a read error. The chain employs TRBV11-2 and TRBJ2-5; D might be TRBD2 (6 bases). The CDR3 sequence is 14 residues long. Germline V gives CDR1 SGHAT, CDR2 FQNNGV. This chain's CDR3 is CTSSLGLYRETQYF. DNA for the CDR3: TGTACCAGCAGCCTGGGACTCTACCGGGAGACCCAGTACTTC.